The rows below give T cell receptor beta chains drawn from one sample of a study of blood T cell repertoires in COVID-19. Data came from immunoSEQ multiplex PCR; TCRdb stores just in-frame clones and leaves some out. The sample holds approximately 150,000 clones, about 87% seen once. The sample comprised peripheral blood. These receptors originate from a human donor in a cohort sampled during active COVID-19. The CDR3 runs from the conserved cysteine through the conserved F or W. The D gene is left open where the match is weak.

v_gene,d_gene,j_gene,CDR3aa,CDR3nt
TRBV27,TRBD2,TRBJ2-3,CASSSGAWTQYF,TGTGCCAGCTCCAGCGGGGCTTGGACGCAGTATTTT
TRBV24-1,NA,TRBJ2-1,CATSDSRRVDEQFF,TGTGCCACCAGTGATTCGCGCAGGGTAGATGAGCAGTTCTTC
TRBV3-1/TRBV3-2,TRBD1,TRBJ1-5,CASSLGQGGNQPQHF,TGTGCCAGCAGCCTCGGACAGGGTGGCAATCAGCCCCAGCATTTT
TRBV6-6,TRBD1,TRBJ1-5,CASRDREQPQHF,TGTGCCAGCAGGGACAGGGAGCAGCCCCAGCATTTT
TRBV30,TRBD1,TRBJ2-7,CAWSVRPGGEQYF,TGTGCCTGGAGTGTACGGCCAGGGGGCGAGCAGTACTTC
TRBV14,NA,TRBJ2-2,CASSQVATGELFF,TGTGCCAGCAGCCAAGTGGCCACCGGGGAGCTGTTTTTT
TRBV27,NA,TRBJ2-2,CASSLQGRGTGELFF,TGTGCCAGCAGTTTACAGGGCAGGGGCACCGGGGAGCTGTTTTTT
TRBV9,NA,TRBJ1-6,CASSARPALENSPLHF,TGTGCCAGCAGCGCCCGACCGGCGTTGGAGAATTCACCCCTCCACTTT
TRBV9,NA,TRBJ2-3,CASSQGLWTGTDTQYF,TGTGCCAGCAGCCAAGGACTCTGGACGGGCACAGATACGCAGTATTTT
TRBV5-1,TRBD1,TRBJ1-2,CASSLGAHRGPNYGYTF,TGCGCCAGCAGCCTTGGGGCCCACAGGGGCCCAAACTATGGCTACACCTTC
TRBV5-8,NA,TRBJ2-7,CASSLGRDYEQYF,TGTGCCAGCAGCTTGGGTAGAGACTACGAGCAGTACTTC
TRBV6-2/TRBV6-3,TRBD2,TRBJ2-7,CASSLQRPGAGDEQYF,TGTGCCAGCAGCCTACAACGTCCTGGCGCGGGGGACGAGCAGTACTTC
TRBV19,NA,TRBJ1-1,CASSILRGSTEAFF,TGTGCCAGTAGTATCCTGCGAGGGAGCACTGAAGCTTTCTTT
TRBV9,NA,TRBJ2-1,CASSVSGTPSSYNEQFF,TGTGCCAGCAGCGTAAGCGGGACACCAAGCTCCTACAATGAGCAGTTCTTC
TRBV18,TRBD2,TRBJ2-5,CASSTLAGGQETQYF,TGTGCCAGCTCAACGCTAGCGGGGGGACAAGAGACCCAGTACTTC
TRBV19,TRBD1,TRBJ2-7,CASRPGQVSGEQYF,TGTGCCAGTAGACCGGGACAGGTATCAGGGGAGCAGTACTTC